This T cell receptor (beta chain) was observed in a study of blood T cell repertoires in COVID-19. About the research overall: Some COVID-19 samples were acute and others convalescent; all came from the United States, Italy and Spain.

Repertoires were generated with immunoSEQ multiplex PCR, while TCRdb's copy carries only in-frame clones and drops some. The sample shows roughly 340,000 clones, about 87% of them seen only once. Germline V CDR1 and CDR2: KGHSH, LQKENI. This CDR3 has 15 amino acids. With 3 bases removed from V and 0 bases from J, the gap between germline ends came to 9 bases. For this clone: The identical CDR3 is also encoded by other nucleotide sequences in the sample.

Sequencing was carried out using PBMCs or T cells enriched from blood (not recorded which). This TCR came from a man aged 40-55 years in a cohort exposed to, infected with or recovered from COVID-19 (not recorded which). The rearrangement links TRBV18 to TRBJ1-3; D is ambiguous. CDR3 DNA: TGTGCCAGCTCACCGGGCACGACCTCTGGAAACACCATATATTTT. This translates into CASSPGTTSGNTIYF.